This T cell receptor beta chain was sequenced for a study of T cells in Graves' hyperthyroidism and ophthalmopathy (dated by TCRdb to between 2018 and 2021). Regarding the study in general: Peripheral blood samples were taken at initial diagnosis, before any treatment was given. An independent validation cohort of around 19 hyperthyroidism patients and 17 patients who later progressed to ophthalmopathy tested prospective prediction of ophthalmopathy. Thyroid tissue and blood T-cell repertoires from over 5 Graves' hyperthyroidism patients were also compared in the study. A discovery cohort of approximately 100 patients, roughly 40 with Graves' ophthalmopathy and approximately 60 with stable Graves' hyperthyroidism, was used to find distinguishing TCR V-J signatures. The roughly 100 discovery patients were randomly divided into training and test sets at a 7:3 ratio. After sampling, hyperthyroidism patients received methimazole starting at 30 mg daily, and ophthalmopathy patients received high-dose intravenous methylprednisolone. The paper reports TCR Vbeta CDR3 sequencing of more than 120 peripheral blood samples: under 45 ophthalmopathy, around 80 hyperthyroidism and approximately 17 progressor patients.

The CDR3 holds 13 amino acids from the cysteine to the phenylalanine. Left in the record is the CDR3 DNA by itself, 39 bases read in frame from the first base. CDR1 and CDR2 (SGHDN, FVKESK) derive from the germline V gene. The V and J ends are trimmed by 4 bases and 4 bases, leaving 10 bases between them. The TCR beta CDR3 regions were amplified from RNA transcripts. A first-round RT-PCR of the TCR CDR3 used the HTBI primer set with the Qiagen OneStep RT-PCR kit. A second multiplex PCR round built the libraries, followed by size selection and purification. Libraries were sequenced paired-end with 100 bp reads on an Illumina HiSeq2000. The paper's processing steps were these. SOAPnuke was used to process the raw data, removing reads that contained adapters or uncalled bases, had a mean Phred below 15, or lacked an exact match to the constant primer or identifier. COPE v1.2.5 was used to merge high-quality paired reads, and clonotypes were defined as unique nucleotide sequences. Clonotypes were aligned to IMGT TRBV, TRBD and TRBJ reference segments using MiTCR v1.1. Only V-J combinations with frequency above 0.0001, covering approximately 99% of repertoires, were analysed. A TCS score was defined as the ratio between F50 (clonal expansion) and ExV (chaos), using BLOSUM62-based TCRdist between CDR3 peptides within each V-J. Welch's t-statistics and random forest reduced roughly 540 V-J features to 13, which were used in a naive Bayes classifier (R e1071). TCRdb ran its own pipeline on the public reads, namely fastp trimming at Q25 and MiXCR clone calling, and kept in-frame beta chains. Each record represents a unique CDR3 protein, reported with the most common genes and DNA among its rows. The V and J calls come from TCRdb's annotation, not from the publication. The sample profile shows approximately 600,000 distinct CDR3 sequences; less than 25% of them were found once. The ten largest clones add up to roughly 30% of the sample.

Remarks on this clonotype: Its antigen is currently not known. No quality values exist for individual bases; no much larger clone is one base distant.

Study-level results and caveats: Most expanded thyroid clonotypes (frequency above 0.001) were also detected in blood, suggesting blood repertoires may reflect thyroid immune responses. In validation, the model predicted progression to ophthalmopathy with approximately 69% sensitivity and approximately 72% specificity, a median of 6.5 months before onset. No statistical method was used to set the sample size in advance, and investigators knew the group allocation. A 13 V-J signature model separated ophthalmopathy from stable hyperthyroidism, with approximately 87% sensitivity and 81% to 82% specificity in cross-validation and 80%/75% in testing.

In the ophthalmopathy patients, disease was moderately to severely active, with a Clinical Activity Score of 3 or more, a NOSPECS grade of 4 or more, and a duration of less than 3 months. Any patient with an uncontrolled infection, another autoimmune disease, pregnancy or lactation was excluded. Diagnoses relied on clinical symptoms, serum thyroxine and TRAb, thyroid ultrasound and orbital computed tomography. PBMCs were separated from about 10 ml of fresh peripheral blood using Ficoll-Paque density gradient centrifugation. Trizol reagent was used to extract total RNA, and RNA quality was then checked on an Agilent 2100 Bioanalyzer.

The sample consisted of blood. The chain uses TRBV14 and TRBJ2-5; the D gene is perhaps TRBD2, from 5 matching bases. This sequence was found in a man aged 30 to 45 with Graves' ophthalmopathy. The DNA is as follows: TGTGCCAGCAGCCGGTTACTAGGAGAGACCCAGTACTTC. Its protein product is CASSRLLGETQYF.